The clone carrying this T cell receptor (beta chain) was counted at least ten times. Antigen specificity is unknown. The data belong to a study of CD8+CD57+ T cells in acquired aplastic anemia. Whole-study context: Sorted CD4+ plus CD8+ cells gave DNA averaging roughly 3 ug. The study, taken as a whole, reports: Patients and controls turned out to have 25 to 35 CD8+ CDR3 sequences in common.

CDR3 and TCR beta VDJ profiling relied on genomic DNA as the template. In TCRdb, the reads were re-called with MiXCR into one record per CDR3 protein. Of 200,000 to 300,000 distinct CDR3 sequences detected, about 44% appear once; the ten largest clones hold about 8.3%. Only patients with CD8+CD57+ cell expansion on flow cytometry were chosen for sequencing. All participating patients were living with severe acquired aplastic anemia. By the time of blood sampling, patients had still received no therapy. Input material: sorted CD4+, CD8+, or CD8+CD57+ T cells (not recorded which) from PBMCs. This clonotype was sampled from a human donor with aplastic anemia.

CDR3 DNA: TGTGCCAGCAGGGATATGACAGGGATCTCCTACAATGAGCAGTTCTTC. Its protein product is CASRDMTGISYNEQFF. The genes are TRBV2 and TRBJ2-1; 7 bases line up with TRBD1. V was pared by 6 bases and J by 0 bases, with 8 bases of the junction left unmatched. Germline values: CDR1 SNHLY, CDR2 FYNNEI. The CDR3 sequence is 16 residues long.